What follows describes a single T cell receptor beta chain. The antigen is unknown. The data derive from a study of T cell responses to AZD1222 COVID-19 vaccine. Study outcomes and limitations: None of the repertoires were sampled until the peak T cell response had passed. Seropositivity was recorded at baseline in only 6 or 7 AZD1222 recipients. CD4 TCRs associated with vaccination spanned spike, dominating at 160-218 and 743-854.

Clones were sequenced by immunoSEQ multiplex PCR, and TCRdb holds only the in-frame ones, with some missing. The table lists approximately 81,000 clones, around 82% of them singletons. The germline gives CDR1 MDHEN, CDR2 SYDVKM. The V and J ends lost 4 bases and 5 bases respectively, with 9 bases between them. This CDR3 is 13 amino acids long. This chain connects TRBV28 to TRBJ1-5; TRBD1 is a possible D gene (6 bases). Material: peripheral blood, obtained 28 days after the second AZD1222 dose. The TCR comes from an adult who received the AZD1222 COVID-19 vaccine. CDR3 bases: TGTGCCAGCAGTTCGCCAGGGGATCAGCCCCAGCATTTT. It codes for CASSSPGDQPQHF.